The clone carrying this T cell receptor (beta chain) was seen ten or more times. Its antigen is as yet unknown. Original handling: In papillary thyroid cancer, a distant-metastasis classifier was built using CDR3 differences across clinicopathological groups. Via MiXCR, TCRdb re-called the PCR reads. These V and J calls originate from TCRdb's pipeline instead of the authors' own analysis. The table records 39,000 or so clones, approximately 20% of them present only once. This specimen comes from a study of metastatic and nonmetastatic thyroid tumors. As for the study in general: Peripheral blood and tumor or nodule samples from malignant and benign thyroid patients were compared. Study results and limitations: The reported finding was significantly higher TCR beta diversity in malignant thyroid tumors relative to benign nodules, in blood and tumor.

J lost 4 bases, V lost 1 base, and 13 bases had no gene match. Germline loops: CDR1 SGHAT, CDR2 FQNNGV. CDR3 length: 18 amino acids. The entire patient cohort was treatment-naive prior to thyroid surgery. The receptor was isolated from a female donor with papillary thyroid cancer or a benign thyroid nodule (not recorded which). Some clones in this sample may be carry-over from other donors' samples. The sequencing input was blood. The rearrangement uses TRBV11-2 and TRBJ2-5; 9 bases fit TRBD2. In nucleotides, the CDR3 is TGTGCCAGCAGCTTAGGCGGGAGGGCGGCGGGGTGGGGAGAGACCCAGTACTTC. Translating it yields CASSLGGRAAGWGETQYF.